This TCR beta chain emerged from a study of breast tumors, draining lymph nodes, adjacent tissues. With respect to this clonotype: Its antigen is not known.

Study outcomes and limitations: Luminal-like breast cancer showed significantly higher tumor–nontumor repertoire similarity than basal-like. Tumor repertoires ranked between lymph nodes and nontumor tissue in diversity, with V and J gene preferences. Data fit most tumor T cells coming from lymph node, expanding in tumor.

TCRdb ran MiXCR on the multiplex PCR reads and lists one entry per CDR3 protein. This table holds a few hundred thousand distinct CDR3 sequences, 30% to 35% found once. Samples came from axillary lymph nodes draining the breast cancer. Source material: axillary lymph node tissue. The clonotype comes from a female donor with breast cancer. Some clones in this sample may be carry-over from other donors' samples.

This chain's CDR3 is CASSPEAGTFF. CDR3 nucleotides: TGTGCCAGCAGCCCCGAGGCGGGAACCTTTTTT. This chain joins TRBV2 and TRBJ1-4; D gene uncertain. The CDR3 length is 11 residues. Germline CDR1 and CDR2: SNHLY and FYNNEI. V was clipped by 6 bases and J by 17 bases, with 16 bases between them.